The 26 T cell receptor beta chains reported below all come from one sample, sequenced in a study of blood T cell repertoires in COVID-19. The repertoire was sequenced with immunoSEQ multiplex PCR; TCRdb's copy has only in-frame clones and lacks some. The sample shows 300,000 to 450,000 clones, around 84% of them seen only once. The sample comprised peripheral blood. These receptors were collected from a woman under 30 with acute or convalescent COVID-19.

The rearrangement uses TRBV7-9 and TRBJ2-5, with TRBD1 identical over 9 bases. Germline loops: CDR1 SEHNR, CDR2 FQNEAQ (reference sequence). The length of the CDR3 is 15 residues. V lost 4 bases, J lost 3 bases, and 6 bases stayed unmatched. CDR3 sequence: CASSSGTGMEETQYF. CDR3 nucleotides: TGTGCCAGCAGCTCTGGGACAGGGATGGAAGAGACCCAGTACTTC.

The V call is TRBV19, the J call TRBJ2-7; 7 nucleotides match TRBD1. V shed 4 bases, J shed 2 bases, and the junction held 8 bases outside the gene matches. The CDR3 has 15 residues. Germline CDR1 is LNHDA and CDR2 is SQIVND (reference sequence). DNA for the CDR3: TGTGCCAGTAGTACCGACAGGGCGGCCACCTACGAGCAGTACTTC. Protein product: CASSTDRAATYEQYF.

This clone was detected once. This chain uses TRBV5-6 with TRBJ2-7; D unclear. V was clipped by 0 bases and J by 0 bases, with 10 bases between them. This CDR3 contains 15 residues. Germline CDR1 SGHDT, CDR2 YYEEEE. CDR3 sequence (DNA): TGTGCCAGCAGCTTGGCCCCAGAAAGCTCCTACGAGCAGTACTTC. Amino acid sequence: CASSLAPESSYEQYF.

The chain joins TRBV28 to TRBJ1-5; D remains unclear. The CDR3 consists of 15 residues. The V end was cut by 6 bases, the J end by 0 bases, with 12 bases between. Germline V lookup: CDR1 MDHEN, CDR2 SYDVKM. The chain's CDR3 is CASSPTGYSNQPQHF. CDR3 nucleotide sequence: TGTGCCAGCAGCCCGACGGGTTATAGCAATCAGCCCCAGCATTTT.

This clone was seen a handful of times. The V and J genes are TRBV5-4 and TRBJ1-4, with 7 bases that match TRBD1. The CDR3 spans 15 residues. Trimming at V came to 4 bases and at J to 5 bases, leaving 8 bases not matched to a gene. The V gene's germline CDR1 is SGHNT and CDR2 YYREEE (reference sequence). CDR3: CASSAGGQQNEKLFF. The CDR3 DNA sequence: TGTGCCAGCAGCGCAGGGGGACAGCAAAATGAAAAACTGTTTTTT. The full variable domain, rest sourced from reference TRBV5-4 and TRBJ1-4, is ETGVTQSPTHLIKTRGQQVTLRCSSQSGHNTVSWYQQALGQGPQFIFQYYREEENGRGNFPPRFSGLQFPNYSSELNVNALELDDSALYLCASSAGGQQNEKLFFGSGTQLSVL.

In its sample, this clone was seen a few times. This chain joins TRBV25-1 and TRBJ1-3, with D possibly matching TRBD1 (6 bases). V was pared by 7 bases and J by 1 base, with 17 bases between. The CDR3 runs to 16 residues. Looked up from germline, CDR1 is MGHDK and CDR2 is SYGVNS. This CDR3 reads CASTKGEDGSGNTIYF. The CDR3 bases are TGTGCCAGCACCAAGGGGGAAGATGGTTCTGGAAACACCATATATTTT.

CDR3 in amino acids: CASSRQEIDGYTF. The CDR3 DNA sequence: TGTGCCAGCAGTCGACAGGAAATCGATGGCTACACCTTC. The genes are TRBV6-5 and TRBJ1-2, with D possibly being TRBD1 (6 bases). CDR1 is MNHEY and CDR2 is SVGAGI in the germline V gene. The CDR3 has 13 residues. V gave up 5 bases and J gave up 6 bases, with 13 bases separating them.

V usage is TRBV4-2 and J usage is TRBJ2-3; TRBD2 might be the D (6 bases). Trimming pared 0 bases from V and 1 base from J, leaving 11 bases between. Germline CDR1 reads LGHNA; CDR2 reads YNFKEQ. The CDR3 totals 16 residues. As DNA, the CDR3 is TGTGCCAGCAGCCAAGATCGGGGACTGGGCACAGATACGCAGTATTTT. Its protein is CASSQDRGLGTDTQYF.

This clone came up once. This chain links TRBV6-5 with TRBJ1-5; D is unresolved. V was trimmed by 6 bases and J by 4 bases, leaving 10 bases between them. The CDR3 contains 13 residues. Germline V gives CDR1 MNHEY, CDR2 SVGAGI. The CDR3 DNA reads TGTGCCAGCAGCGAGGAGCATAATCAGCCCCAGCATTTT. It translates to CASSEEHNQPQHF.

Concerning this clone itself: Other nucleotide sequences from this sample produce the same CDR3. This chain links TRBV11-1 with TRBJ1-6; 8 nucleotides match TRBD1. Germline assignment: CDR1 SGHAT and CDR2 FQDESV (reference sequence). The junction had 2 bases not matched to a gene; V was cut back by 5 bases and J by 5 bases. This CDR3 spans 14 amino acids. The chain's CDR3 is CASSRTGNNSPLHF. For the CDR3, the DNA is TGTGCCAGCAGCCGGACAGGGAATAATTCACCCCTCCACTTT.

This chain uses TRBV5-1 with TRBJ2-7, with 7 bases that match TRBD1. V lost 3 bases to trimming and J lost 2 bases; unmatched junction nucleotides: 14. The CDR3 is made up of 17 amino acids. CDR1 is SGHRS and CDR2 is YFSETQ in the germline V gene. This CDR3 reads CASSSTNTGTDTYEQYF. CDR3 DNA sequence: TGCGCCAGCAGCTCTACCAATACCGGGACAGACACCTACGAGCAGTACTTC.

The CDR3: CATSDPTSSGGPYNEQFF. The DNA of the CDR3 is TGTGCCACCAGTGATCCTACCTCTAGCGGGGGCCCTTACAATGAGCAGTTCTTC. V gene TRBV24-1 combines with J gene TRBJ2-1; TRBD2 matches at 10 bases. The CDR3 length is 18 residues. The germline V gene has CDR1 KGHDR and CDR2 SFDVKD. The V gene end was trimmed by 3 bases and the J gene end by 4 bases; junction bases not matched to a gene: 11.

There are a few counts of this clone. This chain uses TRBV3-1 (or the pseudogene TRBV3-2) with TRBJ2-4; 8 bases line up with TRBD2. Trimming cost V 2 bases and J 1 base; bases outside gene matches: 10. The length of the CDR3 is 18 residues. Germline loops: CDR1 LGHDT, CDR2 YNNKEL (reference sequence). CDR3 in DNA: TGTGCCAGCAGCCAACCCCTCGGGAGGGCCATGGCCAAAAACATTCAGTACTTC. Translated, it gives CASSQPLGRAMAKNIQYF.

The CDR3 spells CASSYGLASNTGELFF. CDR3 DNA: TGTGCCAGCAGTTACGGCCTAGCGAGTAACACCGGGGAGCTGTTTTTT. This chain connects TRBV6-5 to TRBJ2-2; D is possibly TRBD2 (6 bases). The CDR3 spans 16 residues. V lost 2 bases and J lost 2, with 12 bases in between. Germline values: CDR1 MNHEY, CDR2 SVGAGI.

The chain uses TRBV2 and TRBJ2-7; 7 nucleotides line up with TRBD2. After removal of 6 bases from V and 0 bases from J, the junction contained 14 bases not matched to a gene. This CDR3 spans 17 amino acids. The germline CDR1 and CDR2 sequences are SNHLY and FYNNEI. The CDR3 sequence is CASSPARLAHTSYEQYF. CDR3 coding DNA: TGTGCCAGCAGCCCGGCGAGACTAGCTCATACCTCCTACGAGCAGTACTTC. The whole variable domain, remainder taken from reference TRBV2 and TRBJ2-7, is EPEVTQTPSHQVTQMGQEVILRCVPISNHLYFYWYRQILGQKVEFLVSFYNNEISEKSEIFDDQFSVERPDGSNFTLKIRSTKLEDSAMYFCASSPARLAHTSYEQYFGPGTRLTVT.

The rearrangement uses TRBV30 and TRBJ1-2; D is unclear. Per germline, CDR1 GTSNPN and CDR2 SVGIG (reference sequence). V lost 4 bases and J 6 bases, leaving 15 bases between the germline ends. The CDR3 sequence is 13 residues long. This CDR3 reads CAWNFGGNHGYTF. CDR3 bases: TGTGCCTGGAATTTCGGAGGGAACCATGGCTACACCTTC.

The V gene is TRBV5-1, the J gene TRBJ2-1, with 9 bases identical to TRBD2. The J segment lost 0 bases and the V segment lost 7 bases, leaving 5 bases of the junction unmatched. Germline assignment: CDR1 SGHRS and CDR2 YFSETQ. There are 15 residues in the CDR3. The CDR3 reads CASLSGGSSYNEQFF. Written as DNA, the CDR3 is TGCGCCAGCCTCAGCGGGGGGAGCTCCTACAATGAGCAGTTCTTC.

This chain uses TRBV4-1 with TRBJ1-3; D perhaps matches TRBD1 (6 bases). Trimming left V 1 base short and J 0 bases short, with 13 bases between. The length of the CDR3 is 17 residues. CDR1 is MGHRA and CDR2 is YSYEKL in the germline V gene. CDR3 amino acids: CASSQAQGTFSGNTIYF. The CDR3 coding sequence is TGCGCCAGCAGCCAAGCGCAGGGGACCTTCTCTGGAAACACCATATATTTT.

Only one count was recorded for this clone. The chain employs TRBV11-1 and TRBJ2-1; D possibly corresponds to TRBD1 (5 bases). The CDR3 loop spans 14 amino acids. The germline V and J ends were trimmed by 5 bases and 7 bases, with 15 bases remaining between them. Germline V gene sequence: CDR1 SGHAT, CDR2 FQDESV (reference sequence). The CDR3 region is CASSPVGQVNEQFF. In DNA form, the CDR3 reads TGTGCCAGCAGCCCTGTGGGGCAGGTTAATGAGCAGTTCTTC.

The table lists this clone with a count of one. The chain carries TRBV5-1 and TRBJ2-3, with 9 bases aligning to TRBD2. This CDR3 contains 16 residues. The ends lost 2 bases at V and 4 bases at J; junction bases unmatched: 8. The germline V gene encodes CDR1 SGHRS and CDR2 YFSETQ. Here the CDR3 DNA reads TGCGCCAGCAGCTTACCCTCTAGCGGGGAGGCAGATACGCAGTATTTT. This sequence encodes CASSLPSSGEADTQYF.

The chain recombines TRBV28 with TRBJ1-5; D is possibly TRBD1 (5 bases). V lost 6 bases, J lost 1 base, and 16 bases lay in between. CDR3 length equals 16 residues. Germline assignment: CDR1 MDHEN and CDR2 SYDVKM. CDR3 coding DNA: TGTGCCAGCAGCACTCCGGCGGGGGGGAGCAATCAGCCCCAGCATTTT. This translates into CASSTPAGGSNQPQHF.

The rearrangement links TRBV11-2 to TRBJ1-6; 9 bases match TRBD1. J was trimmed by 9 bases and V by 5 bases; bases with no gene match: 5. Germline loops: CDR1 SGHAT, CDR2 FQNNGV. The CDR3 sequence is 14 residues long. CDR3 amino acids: CASSPRDRASPLHF. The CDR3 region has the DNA TGTGCCAGCAGCCCTAGGGACAGGGCTTCACCCCTCCACTTT. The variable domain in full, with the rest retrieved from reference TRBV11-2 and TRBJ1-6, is EAGVAQSPRYKIIEKRQSVAFWCNPISGHATLYWYQQILGQGPKLLIQFQNNGVVDDSQLPKDRFSAERLKGVDSTLKIQPAKLEDSAVYLCASSPRDRASPLHFGNGTRLTVT.

This CDR3 is CATSATGTTEQYF. For the CDR3, the DNA is TGTGCCACCAGTGCCACAGGGACCACCGAGCAGTACTTC. The V and J genes are TRBV24-1 and TRBJ2-7, with a weak D call TRBD1 (6 bases). The CDR3 runs 13 residues. Between the trimmed V and J ends, which lost 5 bases and 6 bases, there was a span of 13 bases. CDR1 and CDR2 (germline): KGHDR, SFDVKD.

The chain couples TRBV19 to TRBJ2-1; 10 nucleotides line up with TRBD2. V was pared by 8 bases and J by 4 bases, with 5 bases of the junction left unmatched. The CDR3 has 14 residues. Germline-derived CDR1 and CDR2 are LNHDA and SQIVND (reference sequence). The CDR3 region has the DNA TGTGCCAGTTCTACTAGCGGGGCTTACAATGAGCAGTTCTTC. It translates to CASSTSGAYNEQFF.

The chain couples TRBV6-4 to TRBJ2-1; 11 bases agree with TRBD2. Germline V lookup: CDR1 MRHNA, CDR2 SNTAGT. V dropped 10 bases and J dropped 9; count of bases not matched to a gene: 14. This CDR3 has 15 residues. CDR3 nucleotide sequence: TGTGCCACCGCACCGGGACTAGCGGATGGGAGTGAGCAGTTCTTC. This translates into CATAPGLADGSEQFF.

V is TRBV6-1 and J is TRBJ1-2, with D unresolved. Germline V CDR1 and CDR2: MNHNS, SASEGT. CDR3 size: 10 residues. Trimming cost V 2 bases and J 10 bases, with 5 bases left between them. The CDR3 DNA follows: TGTGCCAGCAGTGAATTTTACTACACCTTC. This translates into CASSEFYYTF.